Below, 28 T cell receptor beta chains from the same sample are listed, as sequenced in a study of blood T cell repertoires in COVID-19. Only in-frame clones appear in the TCRdb table, and some are missing; sequencing was by immunoSEQ multiplex PCR. The table includes more than 100,000 clones, 82% detected once. The source material was peripheral blood. The receptors here all came from a woman in her 70s with acute or convalescent COVID-19.

This rearrangement joins TRBV4-1 to TRBJ2-1; D is unresolved. CDR3 length equals 15 residues. Germline CDR1 reads MGHRA; CDR2 reads YSYEKL. Trimming removed 1 base at V and 4 bases at J, with 11 bases between. CDR3 residues: CASSQGPASYNEQFF. The CDR3 DNA is TGCGCCAGCAGCCAAGGCCCTGCTAGTTACAATGAGCAGTTCTTC.

The CDR3 sequence: CASSYFTGGYEQYV. In nucleotides, the CDR3 is TGTGCCAGCAGCTATTTCACAGGGGGCTACGAGCAGTACGTC. The chain is built from TRBV7-2 and TRBJ2-7; 8 bases are a match to TRBD1. This CDR3 spans 14 amino acids. Germline-derived CDR1 and CDR2 are SGHTA and FQGNSA. V was pared by 4 bases and J by 3 bases, with 5 bases of the junction left unmatched.

V and J are TRBV5-1 and TRBJ2-7; 7 nucleotides line up with TRBD1. Germline V lookup: CDR1 SGHRS, CDR2 YFSETQ. The CDR3 sequence is 15 residues long. Trimming at V came to 0 bases and at J to 0 bases, leaving 3 bases not matched to a gene. The CDR3 reads CASSLGGQPSYEQYF. The DNA of the CDR3 is TGCGCCAGCAGCTTGGGGGGACAGCCCTCCTACGAGCAGTACTTC. The whole variable domain, remainder taken from reference TRBV5-1 and TRBJ2-7, is KAGVTQTPRYLIKTRGQQVTLSCSPISGHRSVSWYQQTPGQGLQFLFEYFSETQRNKGNFPGRFSGRQFSNSRSEMNVSTLELGDSALYLCASSLGGQPSYEQYFGPGTRLTVT.

CDR3 region: CASSFPVGQGNTEAFF. The DNA for the CDR3 is TGTGCCAGCAGCTTCCCTGTGGGACAGGGGAACACTGAAGCTTTCTTT. The V and J genes are TRBV7-9 and TRBJ1-1; 9 positions match TRBD1. V dropped 3 bases and J dropped 1; count of bases not matched to a gene: 6. Germline CDR1 SEHNR, CDR2 FQNEAQ (reference sequence). The CDR3 sequence is 16 residues long.

The chain joins TRBV5-1 to TRBJ2-5; 10 bases are a match to TRBD2. The CDR3 totals 15 residues. Looked up from germline, CDR1 is SGHRS and CDR2 is YFSETQ. V was clipped by 0 bases and J by 5 bases; unmatched bases: 4. The CDR3 bases are TGCGCCAGCAGCTTGGAAGGGACTAGCGTCGAGACCCAGTACTTC. Translated: CASSLEGTSVETQYF.

This chain links TRBV5-8 with TRBJ1-5, with D hard to call. The CDR3 is 16 amino acids. CDR1 SGHTS and CDR2 YDEGEE come from the germline V gene. Deletions cut 0 bases from V and 3 bases from J, with 13 bases between. In DNA form, the CDR3 reads TGTGCCAGCAGCTTGGCGGTGCTCCTTCCCAATCAGCCCCAGCATTTT. Translating it yields CASSLAVLLPNQPQHF. The full variable domain, in which reference TRBV5-8 and TRBJ1-5 provide the parts outside the CDR3, is EAGVTQSPTHLIKTRGQQATLRCSPISGHTSVYWYQQALGLGLQFLLWYDEGEERNRGNFPPRFSGRQFPNYSSELNVNALELEDSALYLCASSLAVLLPNQPQHFGDGTRLSIL.

CDR3 bases: TGTGCCAGCAGCCAGTCGACTGGAGATACGCAGTATTTT. It is translated as CASSQSTGDTQYF. V gene TRBV12-3 or TRBV12-4 combines with J gene TRBJ2-3; D not resolved. The CDR3 is 13 residues long. With 6 bases removed from V and 5 bases from J, the gap between germline ends came to 12 bases.

The V gene is TRBV28, the J gene TRBJ1-3, with TRBD1 as a possible D gene (5 bases). Per the germline V gene, CDR1 is MDHEN and CDR2 is SYDVKM. Trimming took 1 base from V and 4 from J, leaving 17 bases between them. The CDR3 extends over 17 amino acids. The chain's CDR3 is CASSLSPTGGKGNTIYF. The CDR3 DNA follows: TGTGCCAGCAGTTTATCGCCCACGGGGGGGAAGGGAAACACCATATATTTT. The entire variable domain, with the rest obtained from reference TRBV28 and TRBJ1-3, is as follows: DVKVTQSSRYLVKRTGEKVFLECVQDMDHENMFWYRQDPGLGLRLIYFSYDVKMKEKGDIPEGYSVSREKKERFSLILESASTNQTSMYLCASSLSPTGGKGNTIYFGEGSWLTVV.

The chain combines TRBV10-3 with TRBJ1-2; TRBD1 agrees at 7 bases. This CDR3 region has 14 residues. Germline lookup yields CDR1 ENHRY and CDR2 SYGVKD. The trim removed 6 bases at V and 3 bases at J, leaving 7 bases unmatched. The CDR3 protein is CAIRTGIPYYGYTF. The CDR3 bases are TGTGCCATCAGGACAGGGATCCCCTACTATGGCTACACCTTC.

The chain combines TRBV27 with TRBJ1-4, with D perhaps TRBD1 (5 bases). Germline-derived CDR1 and CDR2 are MNHEY and SMNVEV (reference sequence). V was shortened by 8 bases and J by 0 bases, with 19 bases between the two germline ends. This CDR3 has 17 amino acids. The DNA for the CDR3 is TGTGCCAGCGGCGGGGTGATGGGGGACGCAACTAATGAAAAACTGTTTTTT. This codes for CASGGVMGDATNEKLFF.

On this clone: One base away lies a much larger clone, so this may be a sequencing read error. CDR3 sequence (DNA): TGTGCCAGCAGCTTCAGACAGAATTCACCCCTCCACTTT. Translating it yields CASSFRQNSPLHF. The rearrangement links TRBV7-9 to TRBJ1-6; TRBD1 might be the D (5 bases). There are 13 residues in the CDR3. The germline CDR1 and CDR2 sequences are SEHNR and FQNEAQ (reference sequence). Trimming removed 3 bases at V and 7 bases at J, with 7 bases between.

The CDR3 DNA is TGTGCCAGCAGTTACTCGATGGGACAGTGGCGCTCCTACAATGAGCAGTTCTTC. Protein: CASSYSMGQWRSYNEQFF. The chain uses TRBV6-2 or TRBV6-3 and TRBJ2-1; TRBD1 agrees at 7 bases. Losses at the gene ends were 0 bases for V and 0 bases for J; bases not matched to a gene: 8. The CDR3 loop spans 18 amino acids. The V gene's germline CDR1 is MNHEY and CDR2 SVGEGT.

V usage is TRBV6-5 and J usage is TRBJ1-2; TRBD1 might be the D (6 bases). Looked up from germline, CDR1 is MNHEY and CDR2 is SVGAGI. The CDR3 contains 15 residues. Trimming cost V 4 bases and J 0 bases, with 12 bases left between them. The CDR3 spells CASSFGTPANYGYTF. The CDR3 nucleotides are TGTGCCAGCAGTTTCGGGACACCGGCTAACTATGGCTACACCTTC.

This clone was observed once. The J gene is TRBJ1-6, the V gene TRBV7-3, with D perhaps TRBD1 (5 bases). Germline loops: CDR1 SGHTA, CDR2 FQGTGA. With 5 bases removed from V and 14 bases from J, the gap between germline ends came to 16 bases. The CDR3 loop spans 13 amino acids. The CDR3 here is CASSPNQGLTLHF. DNA for the CDR3: TGTGCCAGCAGCCCTAACCAGGGTCTAACCCTCCACTTT.

The chain's CDR3 is CASSQGLRQETQYF. The CDR3 DNA reads as TGCGCCAGCAGCCAAGGGCTGCGGCAAGAGACCCAGTACTTC. The V call is TRBV4-3, the J call TRBJ2-5; no clear D gene. The CDR3 sequence is 14 residues long. Between the trimmed V and J ends, which lost 1 base and 2 bases, there was a span of 8 bases. Germline CDR1 LGHNA, CDR2 YSLEER.

The chain links TRBV7-3 to TRBJ2-1; 13 bases are a match to TRBD2. The CDR3 runs 16 residues. Germline CDR1 and CDR2: SGHTA and FQGTGA. The V segment lost 6 bases and the J segment 1 base; nucleotides outside the gene matches: 3. The CDR3 nucleotides are TGTGCCAGCAGGTCGGGACTAGCGGGATCCTACAATGAGCAGTTCTTC. Residues: CASRSGLAGSYNEQFF. The whole variable domain, remainder taken from reference TRBV7-3 and TRBJ2-1, is GAGVSQTPSNKVTEKGKYVELRCDPISGHTALYWYRQSLGQGPEFLIYFQGTGAADDSGLPNDRFFAVRPEGSVSTLKIQRTERGDSAVYLCASRSGLAGSYNEQFFGPGTRLTVL.

This rearrangement joins TRBV19 to TRBJ2-5, with TRBD1 matching over 8 bases. Per germline, CDR1 LNHDA and CDR2 SQIVND (reference sequence). The CDR3 extends over 16 amino acids. V was clipped by 4 bases and J by 2 bases; unmatched bases: 9. The CDR3 bases are TGTGCCAGTAGTAGCCAGGGGGCTATATTGCAAGAGACCCAGTACTTC. It yields the protein CASSSQGAILQETQYF.

The V call is TRBV7-2, the J call TRBJ2-2, with 7 bases matching TRBD1. Germline CDR1 reads SGHTA; CDR2 reads FQGNSA. The CDR3 has 15 residues. The V segment lost 3 bases and the J segment 4 bases; nucleotides outside the gene matches: 5. The CDR3 reads CASSLRQGPTGELFF. The DNA of the CDR3 is TGTGCCAGCAGCTTGAGACAGGGCCCCACCGGGGAGCTGTTTTTT.

This sequence joins TRBV7-2 and TRBJ2-5; weak D call: TRBD1 (6 bases). Germline values: CDR1 SGHTA, CDR2 FQGNSA. Trimming stripped 5 bases from V and 5 bases from J, with 15 bases between. The CDR3 is 14 residues long. The CDR3 DNA follows: TGTGCCAGCAGCCGTCTGGGGGCGGAGGAGACCCAGTACTTC. This sequence encodes CASSRLGAEETQYF.

The rearrangement joins TRBV6-2 or TRBV6-3 to TRBJ1-1; 8 bases line up with TRBD1. Trimming took 2 bases from V and 1 from J; bases not matched to a gene: 9. The V gene's germline CDR1 is MNHEY and CDR2 SVGEGT. CDR3 length: 17 amino acids. The CDR3 region has the DNA TGTGCCAGCAGTTACCACGACAGGGGTGGTAGGAACACTGAAGCTTTCTTT. Translating gives CASSYHDRGGRNTEAFF.

The CDR3: CASSEGLAGVQFF. DNA for the CDR3: TGCGCCAGCAGCGAGGGACTAGCGGGGGTGCAGTTCTTC. This sequence joins TRBV5-1 and TRBJ2-1; TRBD2 matches at 14 bases. Germline V gene data show CDR1 as SGHRS and CDR2 as YFSETQ. This CDR3 has 13 residues. J gave up 12 bases and V 4 bases, and 3 bases lay outside the gene matches. Full variable domain (remainder filled in from reference TRBV5-1 and TRBJ2-1): KAGVTQTPRYLIKTRGQQVTLSCSPISGHRSVSWYQQTPGQGLQFLFEYFSETQRNKGNFPGRFSGRQFSNSRSEMNVSTLELGDSALYLCASSEGLAGVQFFGPGTRLTVL.

The table lists this clone with a count of one. Written as DNA, the CDR3 is TGTGCCAGCAGTTACGGGATGGAGGCGCGGGGCTACACCTTC. Encoded protein: CASSYGMEARGYTF. The genes are TRBV6-5 and TRBJ1-2; no clear D. This CDR3 has 14 amino acids. Germline V gene sequence: CDR1 MNHEY, CDR2 SVGAGI. With 2 bases removed from V and 8 bases from J, the gap between germline ends came to 15 bases.

The gene calls are TRBV15 and TRBJ1-2, with D perhaps matching TRBD1 (6 bases). The CDR3 covers 14 residues. With 1 base removed from V and 2 bases from J, the gap between germline ends came to 8 bases. Per the germline V gene, CDR1 is LNHNV and CDR2 is YYDKDF (reference sequence). The chain's CDR3 is CATSRGQGNYGYTF. For the CDR3, the DNA is TGTGCCACCAGCAGAGGGCAGGGGAACTATGGCTACACCTTC.

This sequence joins TRBV25-1 and TRBJ1-5; D gene ambiguous. The germline CDR1 and CDR2 sequences are MGHDK and SYGVNS. V lost 2 bases and J lost 3, with 8 bases in between. The CDR3 is made up of 14 amino acids. The CDR3 reads CASSETAYNQPQHF. The CDR3 DNA is TGTGCCAGCAGTGAAACAGCCTACAATCAGCCCCAGCATTTT.

The chain links TRBV4-1 to TRBJ2-1, with 13 bases aligning to TRBD2. Germline CDR1 and CDR2: MGHRA and YSYEKL. V lost 3 bases, J lost 8 bases, and 7 bases stayed unmatched. This CDR3 has 16 residues. The CDR3 region has the DNA TGCGCCAGCAGCCACCCGGGACTAGCGGGGTTCGATGAGCAGTTCTTC. Translated: CASSHPGLAGFDEQFF.

The rearrangement joins TRBV11-3 to TRBJ2-5, with D possibly matching TRBD2 (6 bases). V lost 6 bases, J lost 4 bases, and 12 bases lay in between. Germline-derived CDR1 and CDR2 are SGHNT and YENEEA. The CDR3 is 13 residues long. The CDR3: CASRAGRGETQYF. CDR3 sequence (DNA): TGTGCCAGCAGGGCAGGGCGGGGAGAGACCCAGTACTTC.

This chain uses TRBV3-1 (or the pseudogene TRBV3-2) with TRBJ1-1, with D possibly matching TRBD1 (6 bases). The CDR3 consists of 18 residues. V was pared by 1 base and J by 6 bases, with 24 bases between. Germline CDR1 LGHDT, CDR2 YNNKEL (reference sequence). This chain's CDR3 is CASSQVVGRTAGGPEAFF. The CDR3 DNA follows: TGTGCCAGCAGCCAAGTGGTTGGTCGGACAGCGGGAGGACCTGAAGCTTTCTTT.

J is TRBJ2-5 and V is TRBV6-6; 8 positions match TRBD1. Per the germline V gene, CDR1 is MNHNY and CDR2 is SVGAGI (reference sequence). V lost 5 bases to trimming and J lost 2 bases; unmatched junction nucleotides: 7. The CDR3 runs to 15 residues. The CDR3, as DNA: TGTGCCAGCAGTCAAGGGACAGGACTACAAGAGACCCAGTACTTC. The encoded protein is CASSQGTGLQETQYF.